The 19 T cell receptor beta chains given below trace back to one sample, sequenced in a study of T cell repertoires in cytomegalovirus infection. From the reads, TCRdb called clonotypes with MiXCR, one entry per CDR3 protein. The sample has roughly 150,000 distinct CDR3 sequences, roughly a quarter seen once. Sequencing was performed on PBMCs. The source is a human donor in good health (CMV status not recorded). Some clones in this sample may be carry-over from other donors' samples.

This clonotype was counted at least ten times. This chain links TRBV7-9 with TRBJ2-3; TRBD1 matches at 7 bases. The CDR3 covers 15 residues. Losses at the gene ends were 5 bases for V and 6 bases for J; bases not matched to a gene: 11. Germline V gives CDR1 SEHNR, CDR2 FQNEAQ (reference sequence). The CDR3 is CASSKTGPPADTQYF. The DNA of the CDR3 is TGTGCCAGCAGCAAGACAGGGCCCCCCGCGGATACGCAGTATTTT.

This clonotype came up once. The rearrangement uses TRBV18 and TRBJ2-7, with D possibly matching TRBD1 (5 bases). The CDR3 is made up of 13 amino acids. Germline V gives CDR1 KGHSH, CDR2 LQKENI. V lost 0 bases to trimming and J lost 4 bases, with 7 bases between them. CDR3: CASSPPTEYEQYF. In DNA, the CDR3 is TGTGCCAGCTCACCACCGACAGAATACGAGCAGTACTTC.

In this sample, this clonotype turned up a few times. Here the CDR3 reads CASSEYGGGDEQYF. CDR3 nucleotide sequence: TGTGCCAGCAGTGAATACGGCGGAGGGGACGAGCAGTACTTC. The V call is TRBV25-1, the J call TRBJ2-7; D is perhaps TRBD2 (6 bases). Germline V gene lookup returns CDR1 MGHDK and CDR2 SYGVNS. The germline V and J ends were trimmed by 0 bases and 5 bases, with 11 bases remaining between them. The CDR3 spans 14 residues.

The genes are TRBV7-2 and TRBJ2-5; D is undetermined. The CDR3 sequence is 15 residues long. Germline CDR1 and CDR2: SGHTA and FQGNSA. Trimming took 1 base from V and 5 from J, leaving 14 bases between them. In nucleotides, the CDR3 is TGTGCCAGCAGCTTAGAAGCAGGAATGGCGGAGACCCAGTACTTC. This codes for CASSLEAGMAETQYF. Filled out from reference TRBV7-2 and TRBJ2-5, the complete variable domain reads GAGVSQSPSNKVTEKGKDVELRCDPISGHTALYWYRQSLGQGLEFLIYFQGNSAPDKSGLPSDRFSAERTGGSVSTLTIQRTQQEDSAVYLCASSLEAGMAETQYFGPGTRLLVL.

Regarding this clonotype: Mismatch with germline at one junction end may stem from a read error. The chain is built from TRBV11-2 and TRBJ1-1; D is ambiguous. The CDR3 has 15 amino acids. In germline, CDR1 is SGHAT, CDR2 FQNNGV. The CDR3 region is CDSSFSTSKNTEAFF. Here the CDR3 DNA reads TGTGACAGCAGCTTCTCGACTTCCAAGAACACTGAAGCTTTCTTT.

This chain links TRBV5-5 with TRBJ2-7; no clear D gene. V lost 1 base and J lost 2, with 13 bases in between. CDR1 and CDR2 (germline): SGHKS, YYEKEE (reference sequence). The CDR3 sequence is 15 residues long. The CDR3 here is CASSLLHYRAYEQYF. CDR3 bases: TGTGCCAGCAGCTTGCTTCATTACCGGGCCTACGAGCAGTACTTC. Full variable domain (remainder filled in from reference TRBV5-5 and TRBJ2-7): DAGVTQSPTHLIKTRGQQVTLRCSPISGHKSVSWYQQVLGQGPQFIFQYYEKEERGRGNFPDRFSARQFPNYSSELNVNALLLGDSALYLCASSLLHYRAYEQYFGPGTRLTVT.

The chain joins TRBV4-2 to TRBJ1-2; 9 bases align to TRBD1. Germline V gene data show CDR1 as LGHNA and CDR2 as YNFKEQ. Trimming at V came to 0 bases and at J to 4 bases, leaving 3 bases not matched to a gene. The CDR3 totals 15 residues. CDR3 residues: CASSQEGQGIYGYTF. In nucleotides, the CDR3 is TGTGCCAGCAGCCAAGAGGGACAGGGTATCTATGGCTACACCTTC.

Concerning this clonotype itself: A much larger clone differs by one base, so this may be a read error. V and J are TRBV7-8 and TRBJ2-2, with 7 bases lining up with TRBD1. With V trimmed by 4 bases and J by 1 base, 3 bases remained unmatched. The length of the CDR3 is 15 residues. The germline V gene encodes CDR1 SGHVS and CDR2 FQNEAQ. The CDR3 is CASSSGTVNTGELFF. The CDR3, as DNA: TGTGCCAGCAGCTCGGGGACAGTGAACACCGGGGAGCTGTTTTTT.

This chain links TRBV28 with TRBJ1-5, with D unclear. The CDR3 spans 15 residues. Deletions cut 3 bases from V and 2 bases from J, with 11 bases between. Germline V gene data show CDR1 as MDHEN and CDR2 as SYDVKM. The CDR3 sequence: CASSFRPAGNQPQHF. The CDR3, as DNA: TGTGCCAGCAGTTTCCGTCCGGCGGGCAATCAGCCCCAGCATTTT.

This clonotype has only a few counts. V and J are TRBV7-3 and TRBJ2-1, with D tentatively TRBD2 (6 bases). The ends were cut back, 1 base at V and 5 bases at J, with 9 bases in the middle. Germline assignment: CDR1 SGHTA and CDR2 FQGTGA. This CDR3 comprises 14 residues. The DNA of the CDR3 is TGTGCCAGCAGCTTAAGGGGACTCAACAATGAGCAGTTCTTC. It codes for CASSLRGLNNEQFF.

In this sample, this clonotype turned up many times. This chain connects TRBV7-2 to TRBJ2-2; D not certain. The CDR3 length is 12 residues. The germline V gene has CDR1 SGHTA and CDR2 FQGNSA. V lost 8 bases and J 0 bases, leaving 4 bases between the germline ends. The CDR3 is CASPANTGELFF. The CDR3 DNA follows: TGTGCCAGCCCGGCGAACACCGGGGAGCTGTTTTTT.

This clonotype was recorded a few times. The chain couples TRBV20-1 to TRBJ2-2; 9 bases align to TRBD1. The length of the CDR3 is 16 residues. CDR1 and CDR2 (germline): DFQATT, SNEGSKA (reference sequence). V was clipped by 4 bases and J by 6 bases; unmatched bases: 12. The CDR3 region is CSATPDSDRGPGELFF. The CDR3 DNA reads TGCAGTGCTACTCCGGACTCGGACAGGGGACCCGGGGAGCTGTTTTTT.

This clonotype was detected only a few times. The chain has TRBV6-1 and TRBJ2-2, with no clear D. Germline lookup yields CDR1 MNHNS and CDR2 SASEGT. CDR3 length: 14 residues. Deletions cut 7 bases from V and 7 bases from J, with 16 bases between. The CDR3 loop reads CASTEGLWDGELFF. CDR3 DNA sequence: TGTGCCAGCACGGAAGGTTTGTGGGACGGGGAGCTGTTTTTT.

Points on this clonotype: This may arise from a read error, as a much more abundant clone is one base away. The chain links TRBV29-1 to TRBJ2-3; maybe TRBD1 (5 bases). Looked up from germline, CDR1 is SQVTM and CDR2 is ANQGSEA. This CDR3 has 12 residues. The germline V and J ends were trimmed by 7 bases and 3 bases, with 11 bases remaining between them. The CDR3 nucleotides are TGCAGCGCGCAGGACACGACAGATACGCAGTATTTT. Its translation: CSAQDTTDTQYF.

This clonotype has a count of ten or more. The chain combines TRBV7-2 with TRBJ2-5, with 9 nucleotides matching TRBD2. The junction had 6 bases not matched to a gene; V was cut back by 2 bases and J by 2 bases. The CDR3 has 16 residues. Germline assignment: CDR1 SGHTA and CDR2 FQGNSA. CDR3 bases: TGTGCCAGCAGCTTAAACCTAGCGGGGCAGCAAGAGACCCAGTACTTC. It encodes CASSLNLAGQQETQYF. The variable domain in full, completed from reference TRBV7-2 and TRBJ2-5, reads GAGVSQSPSNKVTEKGKDVELRCDPISGHTALYWYRQSLGQGLEFLIYFQGNSAPDKSGLPSDRFSAERTGGSVSTLTIQRTQQEDSAVYLCASSLNLAGQQETQYFGPGTRLLVL.

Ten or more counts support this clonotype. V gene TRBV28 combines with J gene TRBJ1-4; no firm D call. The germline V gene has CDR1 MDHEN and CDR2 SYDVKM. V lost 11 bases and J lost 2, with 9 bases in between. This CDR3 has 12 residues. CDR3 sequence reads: CAAQSTNEKLFF. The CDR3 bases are TGTGCCGCCCAGTCGACTAATGAAAAACTGTTTTTT.

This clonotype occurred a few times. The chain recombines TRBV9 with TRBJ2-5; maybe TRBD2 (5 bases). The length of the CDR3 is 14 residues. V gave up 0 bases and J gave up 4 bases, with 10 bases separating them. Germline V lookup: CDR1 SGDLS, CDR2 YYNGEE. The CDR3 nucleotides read TGTGCCAGCAGCGTAGGAGTCGGACTAGAGACCCAGTACTTC. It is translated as CASSVGVGLETQYF.

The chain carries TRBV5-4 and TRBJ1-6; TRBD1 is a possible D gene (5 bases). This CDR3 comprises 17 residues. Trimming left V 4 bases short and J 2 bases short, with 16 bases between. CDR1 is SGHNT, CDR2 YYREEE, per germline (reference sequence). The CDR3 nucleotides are TGTGCCAGCAGCCAGGGCCGGCACGAGACCTATAATTCACCCCTCCACTTT. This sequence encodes CASSQGRHETYNSPLHF.

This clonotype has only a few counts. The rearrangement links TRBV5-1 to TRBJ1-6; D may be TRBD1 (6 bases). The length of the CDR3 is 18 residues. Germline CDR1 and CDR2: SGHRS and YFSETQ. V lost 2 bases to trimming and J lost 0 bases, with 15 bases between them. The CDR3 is CASSLLDSPSSYNSPLHF. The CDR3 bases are TGCGCCAGCAGCTTATTGGACAGTCCGAGCTCCTATAATTCACCCCTCCACTTT.